What follows are 4 T cell receptor beta chains derived from one specimen sequenced in a study of Graves' ophthalmopathy and Graves' hyperthyroidism (dated by TCRdb to the late 2010s). Sequencing instrument: Illumina HiSeq 2000. For repertoire sequencing, the TCR beta CDR3 regions were amplified from RNA transcripts. A first-round RT-PCR used HTBI primers with the Qiagen OneStep RT-PCR kit, followed by a second-round multiplex PCR, size selection and purification. The raw public data were reprocessed by TCRdb itself: fastp quality trimming at Q25, MiXCR clonotype calling, in-frame beta chains only. Rows matching on CDR3 protein sequence are summarized as one entry with the most common DNA and genes. The sample table shows around 660,000 distinct CDR3 sequences, and more than 40% are seen once. More than 3% of the sample comes from the top ten. Source material: peripheral blood. The origin of the receptors is an adult man with Graves' ophthalmopathy.

This clonotype was observed at least ten times. This chain links TRBV9 with TRBJ1-1, with D uncertain. The CDR3 length is 13 residues. Germline loops: CDR1 SGDLS, CDR2 YYNGEE. The germline V and J ends were trimmed by 0 bases and 0 bases, with 3 bases remaining between them. CDR3 sequence (DNA): TGTGCCAGCAGCGTAGACATGAACACTGAAGCTTTCTTT. Encoded protein: CASSVDMNTEAFF.

This clonotype was seen ten or more times. Mismatch with germline at one junction end may stem from a read error. The chain combines TRBV5-1 with TRBJ2-5; D is perhaps TRBD2 (5 bases). This CDR3 spans 13 amino acids. The germline gives CDR1 SGHRS, CDR2 YFSETQ. This chain's CDR3 is CASSRGYQETQYF. As DNA, the CDR3 is TGTGCCAGCAGCCGAGGGTACCAAGAGACCCAGTACTTC.

The chain has TRBV2 and TRBJ1-3; possible D gene TRBD1, 5 bases. The CDR3 runs to 14 residues. From germline, CDR1 is SNHLY and CDR2 FYNNEI. Trimming removed 3 bases from V and 8 bases from J, with 14 bases in between. CDR3: CASSEQGVQDTIYF. DNA of the CDR3: TGTGCCAGCAGTGAGCAGGGAGTCCAAGACACCATATATTTT.

This clonotype was seen many times. This chain connects TRBV20-1 to TRBJ1-5, with a weak D call TRBD1 (5 bases). Germline loops: CDR1 DFQATT, CDR2 SNEGSKA (reference sequence). The CDR3 spans 14 residues. The germline V and J ends were trimmed by 3 bases and 3 bases, with 12 bases remaining between them. The CDR3 bases are TGCAGTGCTAGTAGGGCAGGGTCCAATCAGCCCCAGCATTTT. Protein: CSASRAGSNQPQHF.